This TCR beta chain comes out of a study of T cells expressing NK-cell markers. CDR1 and CDR2 from the germline V gene are SGHTS and YDEGEE. This CDR3 spans 16 amino acids. TCRdb reprocessed the 5' RACE reads and reports one entry per CDR3 protein, with no DNA. The sample's table shows under 600,000 distinct CDR3 sequences. V gene TRBV5-8 combines with J gene TRBJ2-3; there is no DNA to check the TCRdb D call of TRBD2. Material for sequencing was blood T cells: a sorted CD56 or NKG2C T cell subset, CD4+ or CD8+ T cells, or bulk PBMC T cells (not recorded which). This sequence originates from a woman aged 45 to 65 in good health. CDR3 loop: CASSMGTSGSTDTQYF.